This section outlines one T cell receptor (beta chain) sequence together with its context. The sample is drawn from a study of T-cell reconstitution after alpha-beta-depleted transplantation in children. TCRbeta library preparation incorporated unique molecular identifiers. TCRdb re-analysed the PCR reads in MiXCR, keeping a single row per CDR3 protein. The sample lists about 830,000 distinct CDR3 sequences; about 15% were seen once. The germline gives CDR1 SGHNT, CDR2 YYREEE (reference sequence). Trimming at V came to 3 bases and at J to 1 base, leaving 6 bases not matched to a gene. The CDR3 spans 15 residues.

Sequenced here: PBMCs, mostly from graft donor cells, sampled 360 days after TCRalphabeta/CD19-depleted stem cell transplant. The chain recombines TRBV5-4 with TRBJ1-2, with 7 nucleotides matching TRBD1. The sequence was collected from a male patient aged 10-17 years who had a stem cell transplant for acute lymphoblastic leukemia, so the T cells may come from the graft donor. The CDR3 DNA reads TGTGCCAGCAGCTCTTGGACAGGTTATAACTATGGCTACACCTTC. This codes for CASSSWTGYNYGYTF.